These T cell receptor beta chains were read from a single sample in a study of CD8 T cells in Susac syndrome. Via MiXCR, TCRdb re-called the immunoSEQ multiplex PCR reads, giving one row per CDR3 protein. The table includes fewer than 300,000 distinct CDR3 sequences, 80% to 90% detected once. Material for sequencing was CD8+ T cells from PBMCs. The receptor source for this set is a human donor with multiple sclerosis. Both conserved end residues are part of each CDR3. Each record gives: CDR3 DNA, CDR3 protein, V gene, D gene, clone size, J gene. A D gene is named only where the DNA matches it firmly. The listing skips clone size in some rows; elsewhere it reads once, few, many or a size class.

DNA: TGTGCCAGCAGTTTAAATCGGGGGTCCTACGAGCAGTACTTC
CDR3: CASSLNRGSYEQYF
V: TRBV27
D: -
size: -
J: TRBJ2-7

DNA: TGCGCCAGCAAAAGGGACAGGGGGCTTTCCGACGAGCAGTACTTC
CDR3: CASKRDRGLSDEQYF
V: TRBV5-1
D: TRBD1
size: -
J: TRBJ2-7

DNA: TGTGCCAGCAGGATCGGAGCGAATGAAAAACTGTTTTTT
CDR3: CASRIGANEKLFF
V: TRBV28
D: -
size: once
J: TRBJ1-4

DNA: TGTGCCAGCAACGACAGTTCTCAGCCCCAGCATTTT
CDR3: CASNDSSQPQHF
V: TRBV21-1
D: -
size: -
J: TRBJ1-5

DNA: TGTGCCAGCAGTCCTGACCCGAGTGGGGGGTACGAGCAGTACTTC
CDR3: CASSPDPSGGYEQYF
V: TRBV12-3/TRBV12-4
D: -
size: -
J: TRBJ2-7

DNA: TGTGCCAGCAGTTTTATTGCTAGCGGGGAGACCCAGTACTTC
CDR3: CASSFIASGETQYF
V: TRBV27
D: TRBD2
size: -
J: TRBJ2-5

DNA: TGTGCCAGCAGCCAGGGTTGGCGGCTGGCCTCCTACGAGCAGTACTTC
CDR3: CASSQGWRLASYEQYF
V: TRBV14
D: -
size: -
J: TRBJ2-7

DNA: TGCGCCAGCAGCCAAAGGACTAGCGGGAGAATGCAGTTCTTC
CDR3: CASSQRTSGRMQFF
V: TRBV4-1
D: TRBD2
size: -
J: TRBJ2-1

DNA: TGTGCCAGCAGTTCCTTAACAGGGCGCCAAGAGACCCAGTACTTC
CDR3: CASSSLTGRQETQYF
V: TRBV27
D: -
size: -
J: TRBJ2-5

DNA: TGTGCCACCTCTCGGGACGGGACTCGCGAGCAGTACTTC
CDR3: CATSRDGTREQYF
V: TRBV2
D: -
size: -
J: TRBJ2-7

DNA: TGTGCCAGCAGCCAAGATCATCAGGGCTACGAGCAGTACTTC
CDR3: CASSQDHQGYEQYF
V: TRBV3-1
D: -
size: -
J: TRBJ2-7

DNA: TGTGCCAGCAGTGAGGCTGGCCAAAACTATGGCTACACCTTC
CDR3: CASSEAGQNYGYTF
V: TRBV2
D: -
size: -
J: TRBJ1-2

DNA: TGTGCCAGTAGTACCGCAGACGAGGACAGGGACGGCTCACCCCTCCACTTT
CDR3: CASSTADEDRDGSPLHF
V: TRBV19
D: TRBD1
size: -
J: TRBJ1-6

DNA: TGTGCCAGCAGCTCCGATGGACAGTTTTACGAGCAGTACTTC
CDR3: CASSSDGQFYEQYF
V: TRBV7-9
D: -
size: -
J: TRBJ2-7